This T cell receptor beta chain was obtained from a study of cytomegalovirus exposure and HLA in healthy donors. Looking at the study overall: An analysis done earlier identified 95 million to 140 million unique TCR beta sequences from approximately 180 million T cells.

PCR primers comprised 60 Vbeta and 13 Jbeta primers. Profiled with immunoSEQ multiplex PCR; TCRdb holds only in-frame clones, not every one. The sample lists under 250,000 clones, over 65% occurring once. Study observations and caveats: Usually a TCR sequence was rare, but some public TCRs were found in many donors. Analyzed later, most CMV-associated TCR beta chains appeared HLA-restricted.

The CDR3 covers 14 residues. The germline V gene encodes CDR1 SQVTM and CDR2 ANQGSEA. V lost 2 bases to trimming and J lost 1 base, with 11 bases between them. Remarks on this clone: The antigen remains unidentified.

Sequences were obtained from PBMCs. The TCR comes from a human donor in good health. This chain links TRBV29-1 with TRBJ1-1; a weak D match, TRBD1 (5 bases). CDR3 nucleotides: TGCAGCGTTGAAAAGGGGAGGGGGAACACTGAAGCTTTCTTT. As protein: CSVEKGRGNTEAFF. Drawing the rest from reference TRBV29-1 and TRBJ1-1, the complete variable domain is SAVISQKPSRDICQRGTSLTIQCQVDSQVTMMFWYRQQPGQSLTLIATANQGSEATYESGFVIDKFPISRPNLTFSTLTVSNMSPEDSSIYLCSVEKGRGNTEAFFGQGTRLTVV.